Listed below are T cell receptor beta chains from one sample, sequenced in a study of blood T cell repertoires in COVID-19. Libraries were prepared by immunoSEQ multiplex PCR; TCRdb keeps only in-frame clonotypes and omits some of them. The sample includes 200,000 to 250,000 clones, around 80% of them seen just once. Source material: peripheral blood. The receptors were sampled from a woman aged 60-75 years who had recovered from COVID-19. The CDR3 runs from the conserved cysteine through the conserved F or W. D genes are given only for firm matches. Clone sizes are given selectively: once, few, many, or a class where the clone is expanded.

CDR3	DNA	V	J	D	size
CASSKDGTEVNYGYTF	TGTGCCAGCAGCAAGGATGGGACAGAAGTTAACTATGGCTACACCTTC	TRBV21-1	TRBJ1-2	.	.
CASSLGRTRRGETQYF	TGTGCCAGCAGCTTAGGTCGGACTAGGCGGGGAGAGACCCAGTACTTC	TRBV11-2	TRBJ2-5	TRBD2	.
CASSPVVNYGYTF	TGTGCCAGCAGCCCGGTTGTTAACTATGGCTACACCTTC	TRBV5-8	TRBJ1-2	.	.
CASSLDGGVDTQYF	TGTGCCAGCAGCTTAGACGGCGGGGTGGATACGCAGTATTTT	TRBV7-2	TRBJ2-3	.	.
CASSYLATTGGNTIYF	TGTGCCAGCAGTTATTTAGCTACGACAGGCGGAAACACCATATATTTT	TRBV6-5	TRBJ1-3	.	.
CASSESKSGANVLTF	TGCGCCAGCAGTGAGTCCAAATCTGGGGCCAACGTCCTGACTTTC	TRBV10-1	TRBJ2-6	.	.
CASSFRENYEQYF	TGTGCCAGCAGTTTCCGGGAGAACTACGAGCAGTACTTC	TRBV27	TRBJ2-7	.	once
CSASGVRGISSYNEQFF	TGCAGTGCTAGTGGTGTCCGGGGGATATCCTCCTACAATGAGCAGTTCTTC	TRBV20-1	TRBJ2-1	.	once
CASSHWDSPYEQYF	TGTGCCAGCAGCCATTGGGACAGTCCCTACGAGCAGTACTTC	TRBV11-2	TRBJ2-7	TRBD1	once
CASSQQGGSGEKLFF	TGTGCCAGCAGTCAACAGGGAGGGTCTGGTGAAAAACTGTTTTTT	TRBV2	TRBJ1-4	.	.
CASSLGQGPLDEQYF	TGCGCCAGCAGCCTAGGACAGGGCCCCCTGGACGAGCAGTACTTC	TRBV5-1	TRBJ2-7	TRBD1	.
CASSAGSSGNTIYF	TGTGCCAGCAGTGCGGGGAGCTCTGGAAACACCATATATTTT	TRBV2	TRBJ1-3	.	once
CASSFGTSGVPLGEKLFF	TGTGCCAGCAGCTTCGGGACATCCGGGGTCCCTTTAGGGGAAAAACTGTTTTTT	TRBV7-6	TRBJ1-4	.	.
CASSLLALGTSNSPLHF	TGTGCCAGCAGTTTATTGGCGTTAGGGACAAGCAATTCACCCCTCCACTTT	TRBV27	TRBJ1-6	.	once
CAWSVPQGRGYTF	TGTGCCTGGAGTGTACCCCAGGGGAGAGGCTACACCTTC	TRBV30	TRBJ1-2	.	.
CASSFREGAPGNTIYF	TGTGCCAGCAGTTTTCGGGAGGGGGCGCCTGGAAACACCATATATTTT	TRBV28	TRBJ1-3	TRBD1	.
CASSYGTAGNQPQHF	TGTGCCAGCAGTTACGGGACAGCCGGCAATCAGCCCCAGCATTTT	TRBV6-2/TRBV6-3	TRBJ1-5	TRBD1	.
CASKIGVNTEAFF	TGCGCCAGCAAGATCGGGGTGAACACTGAAGCTTTCTTT	TRBV5-1	TRBJ1-1	.	.
CASSQPHRGNTEAFF	TGCGCCAGCAGCCAACCGCACAGGGGGAACACTGAAGCTTTCTTT	TRBV4-1	TRBJ1-1	TRBD1	few
CAISGGDANTF	TGTGCCATCAGTGGGGGGGATGCGAACACCTTC	TRBV10-3	TRBJ1-2	.	.
CASSPQGLVQETQYF	TGTGCCAGCAGCCCCCAGGGACTAGTCCAAGAGACCCAGTACTTC	TRBV11-2	TRBJ2-5	TRBD2	few
CASISGGAEQYF	TGTGCCAGCATATCGGGGGGGGCCGAGCAGTACTTC	TRBV2	TRBJ2-7	TRBD2	.
CSVASDVNSGANVLTF	TGCAGCGTCGCTAGCGACGTAAACTCTGGGGCCAACGTCCTGACTTTC	TRBV29-1	TRBJ2-6	.	.
CASSPGPGAGGRNEQFF	TGTGCCAGCAGCCCAGGTCCAGGAGCGGGGGGCCGTAATGAGCAGTTCTTC	TRBV11-3	TRBJ2-1	TRBD2	.
CASSPAGGIYEQYF	TGTGCCAGCAGCCCTGCAGGGGGAATCTACGAGCAGTACTTC	TRBV7-8	TRBJ2-7	TRBD1	.
CASSPGLAGGRETQYF	TGTGCCAGCAGCCCTGGACTAGCGGGGGGTAGAGAGACCCAGTACTTC	TRBV7-8	TRBJ2-5	TRBD2	once
CASSLNRGRYAFF	TGTGCCAGCAGCCTTAACAGGGGGCGGTACGCTTTCTTT	TRBV7-2	TRBJ1-1	TRBD1	.
CSASKGQGAIEQYF	TGCAGTGCTAGTAAGGGACAGGGGGCAATCGAGCAGTACTTC	TRBV20-1	TRBJ2-7	TRBD1	.
CASSRTSSDTQYF	TGTGCCAGCAGCCGGACTAGTTCAGATACGCAGTATTTT	TRBV2	TRBJ2-3	TRBD2	.
CASSLSSTEGGDLQETQYF	TGTGCCAGCAGTTTATCCAGTACTGAGGGCGGGGACCTACAAGAGACCCAGTACTTC	TRBV28	TRBJ2-5	.	.
CASSSPTYTQYF	TGTGCCAGCAGTTCCCCGACATATACGCAGTATTTT	TRBV27	TRBJ2-3	.	.
CASSLGQNTEAFF	TGTGCCAGCAGCTTAGGACAGAACACTGAAGCTTTCTTT	TRBV7-6	TRBJ1-1	.	.
CASSSPAGSDNEQFF	TGTGCCAGCAGTTCCCCCGCGGGTTCGGACAATGAGCAGTTCTTC	TRBV7-3	TRBJ2-1	.	.
CASSQSRGSPLHF	TGCGCCAGCAGTCAATCAAGGGGCTCACCCCTCCACTTT	TRBV23-1	TRBJ1-6	.	.
CASSLRTTSYEQYF	TGTGCCAGCAGCTTGCGGACAACGTCCTACGAGCAGTACTTC	TRBV5-6	TRBJ2-7	.	.
CAITRIAGGNNEQFF	TGTGCCATCACCCGGATAGCGGGGGGAAACAATGAGCAGTTCTTC	TRBV10-3	TRBJ2-1	TRBD2	.
CSVRVNTEAFF	TGCAGCGTGAGGGTGAACACTGAAGCTTTCTTT	TRBV29-1	TRBJ1-1	.	.
CASSSTGTTDTQYF	TGTGCCAGCAGTTCGACAGGGACCACAGATACGCAGTATTTT	TRBV6-1	TRBJ2-3	TRBD1	.
CSVELGSTSTDTQYF	TGCAGCGTTGAACTTGGTTCTACTAGCACAGATACGCAGTATTTT	TRBV29-1	TRBJ2-3	.	.
CASSEPRGSFNTGELFF	TGTGCCAGCAGTGAACCTCGGGGGAGTTTTAACACCGGGGAGCTGTTTTTT	TRBV6-1	TRBJ2-2	.	.
CASSIGQTQETQYF	TGCGCCAGCAGCATAGGACAGACCCAAGAGACCCAGTACTTC	TRBV5-1	TRBJ2-5	.	.
CATSRPLGENTEAFF	TGTGCCACCAGCAGGCCGCTTGGAGAGAACACTGAAGCTTTCTTT	TRBV15	TRBJ1-1	.	.